The clone carrying this T cell receptor beta chain appeared a single time. This CDR3 comprises 13 residues. CDR1 SQVTM and CDR2 ANQGSEA come from the germline V gene. The ends were cut back, 7 bases at V and 4 bases at J, with 16 bases in the middle. This entry comes from a study of cytomegalovirus exposure and HLA in healthy donors. About the study: Of a few hundred genotyped donors, 81% grouped in the Caucasian-associated ancestry cluster.

PCR was performed using 60 Vbeta and 13 Jbeta primers. Assay used: immunoSEQ multiplex PCR; TCRdb lists only in-frame clones, some missing. The data hold 130,000 or so clones, with around two thirds observed a single time. This receptor was taken from a male donor in good health and CMV-seronegative. The sample consisted of PBMCs. The chain joins TRBV29-1 to TRBJ1-1, with D perhaps matching TRBD1 (5 bases). The CDR3 loop is CSGTGVVGTEAFF. CDR3 nucleotide sequence: TGCAGCGGGACGGGGGTGGTGGGCACTGAAGCTTTCTTT.